The following is a TCR beta chain sequence with its context. Its target is not known. The entry originates in a study of CD8+ T cells in alopecia areata. Study-level points and caveats: Administration of tofacitinib significantly diminished scalp clonality and expanded CD8+ clones within the top 100. Under tofacitinib, numerous expanded lesional clonotypes remained detectable in scalp and blood. Since there was just one nonresponder, nobody can yet say how baseline CD8+ expansion ties to response.

Treatment meaning: oral pan-JAK inhibitor, 5-10 mg twice daily. Alopecia areata patients had lesional scalp punch biopsies and peripheral blood taken from them. Following RNA extraction, reverse transcription yielded cDNA that acted as the sequencing template. Sequencing was performed with immunoSEQ multiplex PCR; in TCRdb, only in-frame clones are kept and a portion is missing. Of roughly 200,000 clones in the sample, under 60% were seen once. The receptor was isolated from a human donor with alopecia areata. Sequenced here: CD8+ T cells sorted from blood, sampled at week 24, from a patient treated with tofacitinib.

Written as DNA, the CDR3 is TGTGCCAGCAGCCGCGGGGGGGCCAGGGATACGCAGTATTTT. Encoded protein: CASSRGGARDTQYF. This chain connects TRBV6-6 to TRBJ2-3; 9 bases line up with TRBD2. This CDR3 contains 14 residues. Per the germline V gene, CDR1 is MNHNY and CDR2 is SVGAGI (reference sequence). Trimming at V came to 6 bases and at J to 6 bases, leaving 7 bases not matched to a gene.